This T cell receptor (beta chain) was captured in a study of blood T cell repertoires in COVID-19. Study-wide context: PBMCs, B-cell-depleted T cells, or T cells provided the cDNA or gDNA that made up the material.

The repertoire was sequenced with immunoSEQ multiplex PCR; TCRdb's copy has only in-frame clones and lacks some. The table lists 350,000 or so clones, approximately 91% of them singletons. CDR1 and CDR2 (germline): LNHDA, SQIVND (reference sequence). CDR3 length: 18 amino acids. V shed 7 bases and J 2 bases; nucleotides not matched to a gene: 11. This clone was counted a few times. This sequence joins TRBV19 and TRBJ2-7; 16 bases agree with TRBD2. The sample taken for sequencing was PBMCs or T cells enriched from blood (not recorded which). The receptor's source is a woman in her thirties who had been exposed to COVID-19. CDR3 loop: CASTPGLAGGLFAYEQYF. CDR3 sequence (DNA): TGTGCCAGTACTCCGGGACTAGCGGGAGGGCTTTTCGCCTACGAGCAGTACTTC.